This TCR beta chain appears in the sequencing data of a study of blood T cell repertoires in COVID-19 (dated by TCRdb to 2018 to 2021). Looking at the study overall: Samples covering the acute and convalescent phases of COVID-19 were provided by collaborators in the United States, Italy and Spain. The prospective study material was composed of cDNA or gDNA derived from T cells, B-cell-depleted T cells, or PBMCs. The dataset comprised deeply sampled blood TCRbeta repertoires from subjects exposed to, actively infected with, or recovered from COVID-19. The repertoires were released in a freely available public database intended as a resource for research on the immune response to SARS-CoV-2. Samples were obtained from the ongoing ImmuneRACE study (first 160 participants) and from some 1,200 subjects provided by 6 global collaborators. Sample metadata almost always included a de-identified subject ID, COVID-19 status, age in years and sex. Where HLA class I and class II types were available, the types were taken from metadata supplied by the sample provider, not from assay-based typing.

As encoded in the germline V gene, CDR1 is MRHNA while CDR2 is SNTAGT. Including cysteine and phenylalanine, the CDR3 has 10 amino acids. Only the CDR3 region is kept as DNA, spanning 30 bases read in frame from base 1. V was cut back by 11 bases and J by 2 bases, leaving a gap of 6 bases between them. TCRbeta CDR3 regions were amplified from genomic DNA by means of the immunoSEQ Assay, a bias-controlled multiplex PCR. As for the authors' bioinformatics: Nucleated cell counts per sample were estimated from amplification of reference gene primers within the assay. To quantify the absolute abundance of each unique TCRbeta CDR3 rearrangement, sequence reads were collapsed and filtered. For each sample, productive Simpson clonality was calculated as the square root of Simpson's diversity index across productive rearrangements. The table was pulled from immuneACCESS by TCRdb, which kept in-frame rearrangements only. Such tables lose some clones; where checked, under half of the loss comes from unresolved V genes, and the rest has no known cause. V and J calls and clone size follow that table, whereas D and trimming were derived from the DNA. The sample records 250,000 to 300,000 clones, around 86% of which are singletons. Of the sample, just under 3% falls within the top ten clones.

What the authors observed across the whole study: How much clinical and demographic metadata was included differed by source and by participant, and the metadata was provided uncurated.

The collaborating institutions used their own protocols to collect whole blood in K2EDTA tubes. Collaborator samples were shipped for TCRbeta analysis as frozen whole blood, isolated PBMCs, or DNA extracted from either sample type. Concerning this clone: Its binding antigen is unknown. No much larger clonotype is one base removed from it; base qualities were not supplied.

The chain employs TRBV6-4 and TRBJ1-1, with an unclear D gene assignment. The receptor was derived from a woman in her fifties or sixties with active or convalescent COVID-19. Sequencing was carried out using peripheral blood. Here the CDR3 is given as CAVLNTEAFF. In nucleotide form, the sequence is TGTGCCGTCCTCAACACTGAAGCTTTCTTT.